This T cell receptor (beta chain) was identified in a study of shared clonotypes between healthy human individuals. The donors, all of them Caucasian adults, lived in Nashville, Tennessee. For each subset, genomic DNA was distributed in equal portions over several immunoSEQ plates. Data came from immunoSEQ multiplex PCR; TCRdb stores just in-frame clones and leaves some out. This sample has roughly 1.4 million clones, with around 98.5% found just once. Germline V gene data show CDR1 as SGHAT and CDR2 as FQNNGV. The V and J ends lost 4 bases and 2 bases, in that order; junction bases with no gene match: 5. The CDR3 is 15 amino acids.

The V call is TRBV11-2, the J call TRBJ2-3; 8 bases align to TRBD1. This clonotype originated in a man aged 25-45 years in good health. Sequencing was done on a sample of naive CD4+ T cells sorted from blood. The subset here: CD45RA+ positively selected. CDR3 residues: CASSSRTGNTDTQYF. In DNA, the CDR3 is TGTGCCAGCAGCTCCCGGACAGGGAACACAGATACGCAGTATTTT.